This T cell receptor beta chain stems from a study of memory CD4+ T cells and cytomegalovirus serostatus. Germline values: CDR1 GTSNPN, CDR2 SVGIG (reference sequence). The CDR3 is made up of 14 amino acids. Trimming pared 3 bases from V and 5 bases from J, leaving 11 bases between. TCRdb keeps only in-frame clones here, not all; method: immunoSEQ multiplex PCR. The sample lists 40,000 to 55,000 clones, 80% occurring once. Single viable CD3+CD4+CD8-CD45RO+ cells were sorted as the memory CD4+ T cells. J is TRBJ1-6 and V is TRBV30; no clear D gene. The TCR comes from an adult in good health and CMV-seropositive. The material sequenced was memory CD4+ T cells from blood. CDR3 coding DNA: TGTGCCTGGAGACGAGCCCCAGATAATTCACCCCTCCACTTT. Translation gives CAWRRAPDNSPLHF.